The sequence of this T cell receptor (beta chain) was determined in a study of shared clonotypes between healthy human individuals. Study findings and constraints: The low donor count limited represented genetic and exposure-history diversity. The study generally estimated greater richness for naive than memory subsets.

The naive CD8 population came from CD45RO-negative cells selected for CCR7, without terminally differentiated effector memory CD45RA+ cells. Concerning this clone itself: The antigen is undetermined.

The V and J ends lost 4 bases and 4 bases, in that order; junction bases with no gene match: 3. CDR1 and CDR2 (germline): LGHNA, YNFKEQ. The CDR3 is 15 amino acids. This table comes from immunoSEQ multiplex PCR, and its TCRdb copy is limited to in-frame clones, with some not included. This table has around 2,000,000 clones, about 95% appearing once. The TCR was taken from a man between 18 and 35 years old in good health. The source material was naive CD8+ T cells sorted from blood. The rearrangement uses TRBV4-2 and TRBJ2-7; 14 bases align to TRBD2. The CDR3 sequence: CASSLGTSGGYEQYF. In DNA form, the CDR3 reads TGTGCCAGCAGCCTCGGGACTAGCGGGGGATACGAGCAGTACTTC.